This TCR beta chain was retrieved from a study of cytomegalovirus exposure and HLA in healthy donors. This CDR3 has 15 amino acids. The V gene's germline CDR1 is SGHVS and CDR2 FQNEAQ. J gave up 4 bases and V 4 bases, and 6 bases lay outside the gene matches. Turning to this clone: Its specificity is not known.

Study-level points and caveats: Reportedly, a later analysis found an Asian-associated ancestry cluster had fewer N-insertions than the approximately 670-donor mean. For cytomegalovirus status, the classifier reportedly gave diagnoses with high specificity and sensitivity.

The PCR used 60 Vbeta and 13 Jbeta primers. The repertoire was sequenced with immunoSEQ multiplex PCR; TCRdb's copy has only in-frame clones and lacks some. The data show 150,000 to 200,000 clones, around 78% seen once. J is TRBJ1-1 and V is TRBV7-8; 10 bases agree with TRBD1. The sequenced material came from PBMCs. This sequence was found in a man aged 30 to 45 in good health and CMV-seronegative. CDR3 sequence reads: CASSSDRGPGTEAFF. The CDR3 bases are TGTGCCAGCAGCTCTGACAGGGGGCCGGGCACTGAAGCTTTCTTT.